This T cell receptor beta chain is from a study of blood T cell repertoires in COVID-19. Deletions cut 6 bases from V and 0 bases from J, with 11 bases between. The CDR3 runs to 14 residues. Germline V gene lookup returns CDR1 MNHEY and CDR2 SVGAGI. Here immunoSEQ multiplex PCR was the method, and the copy in TCRdb shows in-frame clones only, minus some. The table includes fewer than 700,000 clones, less than 90% detected once. The sample was peripheral blood. This receptor was obtained from a woman aged 45-59 years with COVID-19, enrolled during active disease. The genes are TRBV6-5 and TRBJ1-1, with D perhaps matching TRBD1 (5 bases). The CDR3 DNA is TGTGCCAGCAGAACGACAGTCATGAACACTGAAGCTTTCTTT. Protein: CASRTTVMNTEAFF.